This T cell receptor (beta chain) was captured by sequencing in a study of technical replicates of blood from a handful of donors. Germline V gene lookup returns CDR1 LNHDA and CDR2 SQIVND (reference sequence). The junction had 8 bases not matched to a gene; V was cut back by 10 bases and J by 0 bases. The CDR3 has 15 amino acids. The table came from immunoSEQ multiplex PCR; TCRdb's copy has only in-frame clones and leaves some out. The sample holds about 75,000 clones, approximately 92% seen once. The chain couples TRBV19 to TRBJ1-5, with 8 nucleotides matching TRBD1. Sequencing used T cells isolated from PBMCs. The TCR originated in a human donor in good health. CDR3 in amino acids: CATKTGDHSNQPQHF. In nucleotides, the CDR3 is TGTGCCACAAAGACAGGGGACCATAGCAATCAGCCCCAGCATTTT.